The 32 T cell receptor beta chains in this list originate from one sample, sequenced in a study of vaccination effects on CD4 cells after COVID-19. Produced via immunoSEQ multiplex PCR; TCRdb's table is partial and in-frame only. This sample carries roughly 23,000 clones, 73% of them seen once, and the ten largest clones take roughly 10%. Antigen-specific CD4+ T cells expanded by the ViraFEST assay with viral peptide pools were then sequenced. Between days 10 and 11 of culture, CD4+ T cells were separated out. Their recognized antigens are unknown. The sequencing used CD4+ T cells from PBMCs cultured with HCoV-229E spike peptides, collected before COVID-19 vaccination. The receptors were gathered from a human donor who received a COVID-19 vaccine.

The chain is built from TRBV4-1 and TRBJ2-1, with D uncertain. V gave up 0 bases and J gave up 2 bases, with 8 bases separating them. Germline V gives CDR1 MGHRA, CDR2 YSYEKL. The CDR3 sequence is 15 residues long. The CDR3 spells CASSQESPPYNEQFF. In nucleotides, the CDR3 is TGCGCCAGCAGCCAAGAATCCCCCCCCTACAATGAGCAGTTCTTC.

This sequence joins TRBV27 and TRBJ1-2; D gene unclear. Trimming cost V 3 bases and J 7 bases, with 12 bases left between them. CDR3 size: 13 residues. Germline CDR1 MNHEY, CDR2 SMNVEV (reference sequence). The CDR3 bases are TGTGCCAGCAGTTTGGATTACTCACTTGGCTACACCTTC. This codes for CASSLDYSLGYTF.

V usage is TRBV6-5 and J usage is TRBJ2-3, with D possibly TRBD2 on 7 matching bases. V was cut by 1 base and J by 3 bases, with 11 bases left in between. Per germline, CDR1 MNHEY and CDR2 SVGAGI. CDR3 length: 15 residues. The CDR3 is CASSYWGGTTDTQYF. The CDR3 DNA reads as TGTGCCAGCAGTTACTGGGGGGGGACAACAGATACGCAGTATTTT.

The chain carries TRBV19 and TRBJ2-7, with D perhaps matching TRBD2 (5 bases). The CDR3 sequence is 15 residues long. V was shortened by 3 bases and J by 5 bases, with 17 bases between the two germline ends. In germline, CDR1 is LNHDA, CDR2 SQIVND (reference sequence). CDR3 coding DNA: TGTGCCAGTAGTATCAATCAGCTTTCGGGGAACGAGCAGTACTTC. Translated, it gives CASSINQLSGNEQYF.

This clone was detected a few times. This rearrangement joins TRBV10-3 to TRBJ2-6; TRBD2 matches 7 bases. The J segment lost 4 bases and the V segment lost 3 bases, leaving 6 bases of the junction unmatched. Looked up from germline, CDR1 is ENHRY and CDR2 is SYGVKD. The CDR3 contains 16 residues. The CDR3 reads CAISDGAGTGANVLTF. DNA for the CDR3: TGTGCCATCAGTGATGGAGCGGGAACCGGGGCCAACGTCCTGACTTTC.

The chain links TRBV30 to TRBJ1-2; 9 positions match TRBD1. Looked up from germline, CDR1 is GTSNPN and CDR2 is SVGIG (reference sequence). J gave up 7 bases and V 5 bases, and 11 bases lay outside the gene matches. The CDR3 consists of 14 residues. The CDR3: CAWDRGNRLSGYTF. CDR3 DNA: TGTGCCTGGGACAGGGGGAACCGCTTGAGTGGCTACACCTTC.

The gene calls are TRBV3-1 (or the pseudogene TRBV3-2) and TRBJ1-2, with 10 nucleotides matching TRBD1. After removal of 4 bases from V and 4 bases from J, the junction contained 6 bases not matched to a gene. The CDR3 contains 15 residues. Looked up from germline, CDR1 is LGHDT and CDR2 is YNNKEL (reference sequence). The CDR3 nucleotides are TGTGCCAGCAGCCCCGGACAGGGGGATATCTATGGCTACACCTTC. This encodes CASSPGQGDIYGYTF.

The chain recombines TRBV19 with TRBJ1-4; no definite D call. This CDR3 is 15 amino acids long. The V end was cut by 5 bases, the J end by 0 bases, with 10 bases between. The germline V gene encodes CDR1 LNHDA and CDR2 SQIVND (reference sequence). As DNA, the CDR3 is TGTGCCAGTAGTGCCCTTTTTGCAACTAATGAAAAACTGTTTTTT. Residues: CASSALFATNEKLFF.

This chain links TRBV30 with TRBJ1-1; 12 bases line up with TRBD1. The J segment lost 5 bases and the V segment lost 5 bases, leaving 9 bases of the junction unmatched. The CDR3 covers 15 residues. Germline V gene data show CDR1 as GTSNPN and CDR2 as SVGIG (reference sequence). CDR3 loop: CAWSAGQGARTEAFF. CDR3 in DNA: TGTGCCTGGTCCGCGGGACAGGGGGCGCGGACTGAAGCTTTCTTT.

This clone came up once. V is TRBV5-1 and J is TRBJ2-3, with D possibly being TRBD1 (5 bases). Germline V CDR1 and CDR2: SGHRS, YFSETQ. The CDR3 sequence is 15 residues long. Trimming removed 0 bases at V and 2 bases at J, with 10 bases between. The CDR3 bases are TGCGCCAGCAGCTTGGAGGGGATGTACACAGATACGCAGTATTTT. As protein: CASSLEGMYTDTQYF.

The CDR3 loop reads CASSQRPNGGDSPLHF. DNA for the CDR3: TGTGCCAGCAGTCAACGTCCAAATGGGGGGGATTCACCCCTCCACTTT. This rearrangement joins TRBV5-5 to TRBJ1-6; D may be TRBD1 (5 bases). This CDR3 region has 16 residues. The ends were cut back, 5 bases at V and 8 bases at J, with 20 bases in the middle. The germline CDR1 and CDR2 sequences are SGHKS and YYEKEE (reference sequence).

The CDR3 nucleotides are TGTGCCAGTGATCCGGGCCTCTCTGGAAACACCATATATTTT. Protein: CASDPGLSGNTIYF. The chain couples TRBV19 to TRBJ1-3, with D uncertain. CDR1 LNHDA and CDR2 SQIVND come from the germline V gene (reference sequence). The CDR3 sequence is 14 residues long. Trimming removed 8 bases from V and 0 bases from J, with 11 bases in between.

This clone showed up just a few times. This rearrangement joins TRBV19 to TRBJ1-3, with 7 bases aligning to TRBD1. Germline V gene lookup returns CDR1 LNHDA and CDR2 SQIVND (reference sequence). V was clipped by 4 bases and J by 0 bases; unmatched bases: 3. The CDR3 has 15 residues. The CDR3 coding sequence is TGTGCCAGTAGTACTGCAGGGGGCTCTGGAAACACCATATATTTT. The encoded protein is CASSTAGGSGNTIYF.

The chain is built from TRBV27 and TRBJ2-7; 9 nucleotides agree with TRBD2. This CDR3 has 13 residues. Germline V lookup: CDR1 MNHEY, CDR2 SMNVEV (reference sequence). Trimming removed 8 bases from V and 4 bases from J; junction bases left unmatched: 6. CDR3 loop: CASQKAGGYEQYF. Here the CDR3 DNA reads TGTGCCAGCCAAAAGGCGGGAGGGTACGAGCAGTACTTC.

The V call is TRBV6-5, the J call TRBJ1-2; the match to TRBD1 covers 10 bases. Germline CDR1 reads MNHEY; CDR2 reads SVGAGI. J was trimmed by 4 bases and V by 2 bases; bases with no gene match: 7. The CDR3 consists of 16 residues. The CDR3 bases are TGTGCCAGCAGTTACGTCCGGACAGGGGGGGGCTATGGCTACACCTTC. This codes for CASSYVRTGGGYGYTF.

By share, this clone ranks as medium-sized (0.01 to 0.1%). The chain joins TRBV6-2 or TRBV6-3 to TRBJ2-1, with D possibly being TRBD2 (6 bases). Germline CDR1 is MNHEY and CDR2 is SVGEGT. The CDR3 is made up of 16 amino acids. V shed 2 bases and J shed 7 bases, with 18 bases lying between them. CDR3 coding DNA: TGTGCCAGCAGTTACATCCCCCTACTAGCTTGGAATGAGCAGTTCTTC. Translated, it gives CASSYIPLLAWNEQFF.

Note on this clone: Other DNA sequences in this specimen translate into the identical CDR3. CDR3 sequence reads: CASSLDRETQYF. CDR3 nucleotides: TGTGCCAGCAGCTTAGATCGAGAGACCCAGTACTTC. V gene TRBV11-2 combines with J gene TRBJ2-5, with D unclear. The V gene lost 0 bases and the J gene lost 4 bases, with 3 bases spanning the gap. The germline V gene encodes CDR1 SGHAT and CDR2 FQNNGV. This CDR3 is 12 amino acids long.

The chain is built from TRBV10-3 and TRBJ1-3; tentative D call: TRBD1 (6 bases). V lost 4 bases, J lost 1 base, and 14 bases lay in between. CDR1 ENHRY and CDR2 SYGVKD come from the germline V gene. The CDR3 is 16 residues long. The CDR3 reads CAISAGAGESGNTIYF. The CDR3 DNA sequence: TGTGCCATCAGTGCCGGGGCAGGGGAATCTGGAAACACCATATATTTT.

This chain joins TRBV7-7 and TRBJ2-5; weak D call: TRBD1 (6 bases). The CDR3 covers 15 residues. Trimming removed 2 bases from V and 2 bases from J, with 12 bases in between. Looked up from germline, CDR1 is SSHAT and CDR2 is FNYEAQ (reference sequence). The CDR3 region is CASSLWSDSQETQYF. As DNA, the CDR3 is TGTGCCAGCAGCTTATGGTCGGACAGTCAAGAGACCCAGTACTTC.

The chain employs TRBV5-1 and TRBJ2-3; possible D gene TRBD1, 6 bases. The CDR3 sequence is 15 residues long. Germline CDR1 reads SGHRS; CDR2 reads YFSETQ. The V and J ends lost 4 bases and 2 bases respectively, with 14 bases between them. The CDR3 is CASSVPMGATDTQYF. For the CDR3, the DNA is TGCGCCAGCAGCGTTCCTATGGGGGCCACAGATACGCAGTATTTT.

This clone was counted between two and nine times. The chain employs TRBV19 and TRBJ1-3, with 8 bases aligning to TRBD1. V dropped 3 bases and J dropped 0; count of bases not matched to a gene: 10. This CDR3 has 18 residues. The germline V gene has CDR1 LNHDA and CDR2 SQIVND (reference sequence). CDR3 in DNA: TGTGCCAGTAGTATCAGGCAGGGGGCTCCCGTCTCTGGAAACACCATATATTTT. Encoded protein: CASSIRQGAPVSGNTIYF.

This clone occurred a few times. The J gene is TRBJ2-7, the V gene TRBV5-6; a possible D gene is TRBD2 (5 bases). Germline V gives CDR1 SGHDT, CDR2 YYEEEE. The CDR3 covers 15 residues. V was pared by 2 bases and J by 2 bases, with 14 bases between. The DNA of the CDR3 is TGTGCCAGCAGCTTTGTTTCGGGATTCACCTACGAGCAGTACTTC. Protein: CASSFVSGFTYEQYF.

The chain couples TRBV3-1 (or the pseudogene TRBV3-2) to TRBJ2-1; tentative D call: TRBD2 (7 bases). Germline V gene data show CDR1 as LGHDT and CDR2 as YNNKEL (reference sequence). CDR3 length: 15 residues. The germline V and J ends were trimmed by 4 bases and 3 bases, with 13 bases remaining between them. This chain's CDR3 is CASSRTRGGYNEQFF. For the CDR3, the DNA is TGTGCCAGCAGCCGGACGAGGGGGGGCTACAATGAGCAGTTCTTC.

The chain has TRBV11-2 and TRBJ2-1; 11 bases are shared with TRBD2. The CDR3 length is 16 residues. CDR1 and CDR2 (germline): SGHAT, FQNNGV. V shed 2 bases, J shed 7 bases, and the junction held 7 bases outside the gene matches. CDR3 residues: CASSLRLAGGRNEQFF. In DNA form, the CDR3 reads TGTGCCAGCAGCTTACGGCTAGCGGGAGGTCGGAATGAGCAGTTCTTC. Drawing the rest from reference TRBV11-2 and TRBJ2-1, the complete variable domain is EAGVAQSPRYKIIEKRQSVAFWCNPISGHATLYWYQQILGQGPKLLIQFQNNGVVDDSQLPKDRFSAERLKGVDSTLKIQPAKLEDSAVYLCASSLRLAGGRNEQFFGPGTRLTVL.

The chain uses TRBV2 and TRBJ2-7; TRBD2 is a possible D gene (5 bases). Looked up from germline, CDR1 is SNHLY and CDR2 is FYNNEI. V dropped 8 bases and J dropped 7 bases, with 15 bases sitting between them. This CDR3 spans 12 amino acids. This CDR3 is CASDWNRGEQYF. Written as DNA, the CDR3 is TGTGCCAGCGATTGGAACCGAGGGGAGCAGTACTTC.

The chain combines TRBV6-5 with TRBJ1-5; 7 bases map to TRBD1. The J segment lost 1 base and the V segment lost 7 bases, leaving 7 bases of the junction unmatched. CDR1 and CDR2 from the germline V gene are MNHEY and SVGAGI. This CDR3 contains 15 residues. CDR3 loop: CASTPTGLSNQPQHF. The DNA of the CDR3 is TGTGCCAGCACCCCGACAGGGTTAAGCAATCAGCCCCAGCATTTT.

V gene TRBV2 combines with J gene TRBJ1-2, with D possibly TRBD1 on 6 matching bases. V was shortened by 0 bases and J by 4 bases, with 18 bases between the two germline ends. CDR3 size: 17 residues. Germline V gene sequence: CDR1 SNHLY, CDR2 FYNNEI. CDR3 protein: CASSEAGAGNRLYGYTF. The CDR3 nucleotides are TGTGCCAGCAGTGAAGCGGGGGCGGGGAACCGGCTCTATGGCTACACCTTC. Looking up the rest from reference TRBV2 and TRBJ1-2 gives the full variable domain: EPEVTQTPSHQVTQMGQEVILRCVPISNHLYFYWYRQILGQKVEFLVSFYNNEISEKSEIFDDQFSVERPDGSNFTLKIRSTKLEDSAMYFCASSEAGAGNRLYGYTFGSGTRLTVV.

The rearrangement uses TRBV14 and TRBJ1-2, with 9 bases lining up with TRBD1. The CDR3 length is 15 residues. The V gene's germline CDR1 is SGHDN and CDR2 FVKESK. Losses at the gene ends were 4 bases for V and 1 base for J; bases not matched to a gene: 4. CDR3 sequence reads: CASSPQGQGNYGYTF. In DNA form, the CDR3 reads TGTGCCAGCAGCCCGCAGGGACAGGGTAACTATGGCTACACCTTC.

CDR3 nucleotide sequence: TGCGCCAGCAGCTTGGCCGGACAGGGTCCCTACGAGCAGTACTTC. Encoded protein: CASSLAGQGPYEQYF. The gene calls are TRBV5-1 and TRBJ2-7; 8 nucleotides match TRBD1. The CDR3 has 15 residues. J was trimmed by 2 bases and V by 0 bases; bases with no gene match: 4. The V gene's germline CDR1 is SGHRS and CDR2 YFSETQ.

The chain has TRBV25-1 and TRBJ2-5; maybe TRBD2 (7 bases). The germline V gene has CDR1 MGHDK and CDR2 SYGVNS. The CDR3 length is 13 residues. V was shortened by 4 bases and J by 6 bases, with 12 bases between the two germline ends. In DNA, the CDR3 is TGTGCCAGCAGTGTAACAGGGACTAAGACCCAGTACTTC. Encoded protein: CASSVTGTKTQYF.

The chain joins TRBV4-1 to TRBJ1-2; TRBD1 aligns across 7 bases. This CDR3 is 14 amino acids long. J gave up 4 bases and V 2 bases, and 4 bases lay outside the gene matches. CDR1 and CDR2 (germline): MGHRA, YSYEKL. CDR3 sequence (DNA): TGCGCCAGCAGCCAACCGGGACAGCTCTATGGCTACACCTTC. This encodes CASSQPGQLYGYTF.

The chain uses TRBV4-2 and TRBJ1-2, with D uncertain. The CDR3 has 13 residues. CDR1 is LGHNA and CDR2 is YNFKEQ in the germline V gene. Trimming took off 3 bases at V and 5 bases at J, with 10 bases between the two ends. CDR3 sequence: CASSQERDYGYTF. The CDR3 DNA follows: TGTGCCAGCAGCCAGGAGAGGGATTATGGCTACACCTTC.